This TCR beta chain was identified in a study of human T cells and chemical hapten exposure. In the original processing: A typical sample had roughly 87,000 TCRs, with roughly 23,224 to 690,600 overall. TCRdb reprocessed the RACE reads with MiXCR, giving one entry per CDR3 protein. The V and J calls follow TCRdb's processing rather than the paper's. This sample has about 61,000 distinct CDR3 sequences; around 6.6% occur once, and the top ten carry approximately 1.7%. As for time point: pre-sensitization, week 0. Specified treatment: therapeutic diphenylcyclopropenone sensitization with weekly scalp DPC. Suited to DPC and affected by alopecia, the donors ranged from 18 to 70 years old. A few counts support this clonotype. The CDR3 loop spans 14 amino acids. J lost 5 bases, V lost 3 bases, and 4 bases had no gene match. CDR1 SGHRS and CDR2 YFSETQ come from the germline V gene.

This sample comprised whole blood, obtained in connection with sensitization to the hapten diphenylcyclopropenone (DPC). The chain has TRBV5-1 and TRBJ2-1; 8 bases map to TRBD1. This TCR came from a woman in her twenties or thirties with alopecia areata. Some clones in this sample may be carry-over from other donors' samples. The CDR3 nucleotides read TGCGCCAGCAGCTCAGGGGGCGGTGACAATGAGCAGTTCTTC. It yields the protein CASSSGGGDNEQFF.